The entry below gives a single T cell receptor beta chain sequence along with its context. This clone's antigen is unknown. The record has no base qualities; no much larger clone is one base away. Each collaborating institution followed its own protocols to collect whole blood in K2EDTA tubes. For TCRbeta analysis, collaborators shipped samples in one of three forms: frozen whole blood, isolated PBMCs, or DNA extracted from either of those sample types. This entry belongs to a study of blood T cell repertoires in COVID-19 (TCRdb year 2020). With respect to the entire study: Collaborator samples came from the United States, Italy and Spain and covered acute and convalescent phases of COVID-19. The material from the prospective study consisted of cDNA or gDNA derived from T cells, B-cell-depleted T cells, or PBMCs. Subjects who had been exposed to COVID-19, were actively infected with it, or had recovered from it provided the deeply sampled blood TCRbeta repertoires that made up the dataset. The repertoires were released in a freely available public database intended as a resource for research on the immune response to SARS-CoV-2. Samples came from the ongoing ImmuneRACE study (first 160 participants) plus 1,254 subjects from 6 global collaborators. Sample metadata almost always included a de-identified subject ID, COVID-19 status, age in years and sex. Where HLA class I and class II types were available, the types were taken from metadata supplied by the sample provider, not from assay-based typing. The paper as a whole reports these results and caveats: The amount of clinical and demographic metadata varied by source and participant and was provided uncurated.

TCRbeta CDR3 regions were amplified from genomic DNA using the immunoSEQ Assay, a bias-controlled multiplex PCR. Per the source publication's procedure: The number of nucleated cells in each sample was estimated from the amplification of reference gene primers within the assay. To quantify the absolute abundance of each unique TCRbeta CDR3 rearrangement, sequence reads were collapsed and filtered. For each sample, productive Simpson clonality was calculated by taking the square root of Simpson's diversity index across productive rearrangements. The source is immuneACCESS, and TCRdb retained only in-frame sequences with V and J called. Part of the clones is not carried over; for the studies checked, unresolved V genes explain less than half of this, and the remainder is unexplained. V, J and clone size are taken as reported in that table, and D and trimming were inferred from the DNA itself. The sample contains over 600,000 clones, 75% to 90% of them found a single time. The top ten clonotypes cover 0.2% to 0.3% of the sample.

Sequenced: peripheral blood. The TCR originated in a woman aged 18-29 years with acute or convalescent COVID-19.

The nucleotide sequence reads TGTGCCAGCAGTTTGACAACCAGGAAGCTGTTTTTT. Translated, this is CASSLTTRKLFF. The sequence is built from TRBV28 and TRBJ1-4, with no confident D gene call. CDR1 and CDR2, per the germline V gene, are MDHEN and SYDVKM. The CDR3 starts with the cysteine, ends with the phenylalanine, and has 12 residues. The DNA shown is the 36-base CDR3, in frame from base 1. The junction carries 13 bases between V and J, which are trimmed by 3 bases and 14 bases respectively.